The rows below give T cell receptor beta chains drawn from one sample of a study of tumor-infiltrating lymphocytes in primary liver carcinoma. TCRdb reprocessed the multiplex PCR reads with MiXCR, giving one entry per CDR3 protein. Found here are roughly 100,000 distinct CDR3 sequences, about four fifths of them singletons; the top ten hold 15% to 20%. Sequencing was performed on liver tumor tissue from sampling region 3. Receptor source: a man in his forties with primary liver carcinoma and hepatitis B virus infection. Each CDR3 is given with its conserved first and last residue. The D gene is left open where the match is weak. Size values are once, few and many counts, or a class for expanded clones, and some rows have none.

abundance,v_gene,d_gene,j_gene,CDR3aa,CDR3nt
.,TRBV29-1,.,TRBJ2-1,CSVLGQPQGAYNKQFF,TGCAGCGTCTTAGGACAACCCCAGGGAGCTTACAATAAGCAGTTCTTC
.,TRBV2,.,TRBJ2-3,CACSFGDTHYF,TGTGCCTGCAGTTTCGGAGATACGCATTATTTT
.,TRBV29-1,.,TRBJ1-4,CNVVMVEVEKLFF,TGCAACGTTGTGATGGTAGAGGTGGAAAAACTGTTTTTT
once,TRBV10-2,.,TRBJ2-2,CASSRRRGSEELFF,TGCGCCAGCAGTAGACGAAGAGGGAGTGAGGAGCTGTTTTTT
once,TRBV2,.,TRBJ2-2,CVSSLTVSNTGELFF,TGTGTCAGCAGCCTGACAGTCTCGAACACCGGGGAGCTGTTTTTT
.,TRBV4-3,.,TRBJ2-1,CASSQGRTNNEHFF,TGCGCCAGTAGCCAGGGCAGGACCAACAATGAGCACTTCTTC
.,TRBV29-1,.,TRBJ2-1,CGAAGTSYNEPFF,TGCGGCGCAGCCGGGACGTCCTACAATGAGCCGTTCTTC
.,TRBV30,TRBD2,TRBJ2-3,CASGLTGGTDTRYF,TGTGCCTCCGGCCTCACGGGAGGTACAGATACGCGGTATTTT
.,TRBV29-1,.,TRBJ2-3,CSASEAGTGTQYF,TGCAGCGCTTCTGAGGCGGGCACAGGTACGCAGTATTTT
once,TRBV29-1,TRBD2,TRBJ2-7,CSVEDGLAGSYDQYF,TGCAGCGTTGAAGATGGTCTAGCGGGGTCATACGACCAGTACTTC
.,TRBV6-6,.,TRBJ2-5,CASNYPGTEETQYF,TGTGCCAGCAATTACCCAGGGACGGAGGAGACACAGTACTTC
.,TRBV19,.,TRBJ1-4,CASSPADSSTNEKLFF,TGTGCCAGTAGTCCCGCTGACAGTTCAACTAATGAAAAACTGTTTTTT
once,TRBV7-8,.,TRBJ2-1,CVSSPERGSYNEQFF,TGTGTCAGCAGCCCAGAGCGAGGCTCCTACAATGAGCAGTTCTTC
.,TRBV12-3/TRBV12-4,.,TRBJ2-5,CASNLMVGETQNF,TGTGCCAGCAATTTAATGGTGGGAGAGACCCAGAACTTC
.,TRBV29-1,.,TRBJ2-1,CSVGGEVINEQFF,TGCAGCGTTGGGGGGGAAGTCATCAATGAGCAGTTCTTC
.,TRBV6-2/TRBV6-3,.,TRBJ1-1,CASNSPLRTEAFF,TGTGCTAGCAATTCCCCCCTTCGTACTGAAGCTTTCTTT
once,TRBV12-3/TRBV12-4,.,TRBJ2-2,CASGYSVGTGESFF,TGTGCGAGCGGTTACTCCGTGGGCACCGGGGAGTCGTTTTTT
.,TRBV11-2,.,TRBJ2-3,CASSLSLGGRIVTKHTQCF,TGTGCCAGTAGCTTATCTTTGGGGGGTCGGATCGTTACAAAACATACTCAGTGTTTT
medium-sized,TRBV4-1,TRBD2,TRBJ2-1,CASSPRGVAGGRSEQFF,TGCGCCAGCAGCCCCAGAGGGGTAGCGGGAGGGCGTAGTGAGCAGTTCTTC
many,TRBV7-3,TRBD2,TRBJ2-7,CASSPASGRAYEQYF,TGTGCCAGCAGTCCCGCTAGCGGGAGGGCCTACGAGCAGTACTTC
.,TRBV6-2/TRBV6-3,TRBD2,TRBJ2-1,CASVTGGRNEHFF,TGTGCCAGCGTGACGGGAGGGCGTAATGAGCATTTCTTC
.,TRBV28,.,TRBJ1-5,CASRSAGQLQHF,TGTGCCAGTAGATCCGCAGGTCAGCTCCAGCATTTT
.,TRBV6-1,TRBD1,TRBJ1-2,CASTGQGIYSYTF,TGTGCCAGCACAGGACAGGGGATTTATAGCTATACCTTC
many,TRBV7-9,TRBD1,TRBJ2-5,CASSSRLRTGLQETQYF,TGTGCCAGCAGCTCGCGCCTCCGGACAGGCCTACAAGAGACCCAGTACTTC
.,TRBV10-2,.,TRBJ2-1,CASSDNRVGEQFF,TGCGCCAGCAGTGATAATAGGGTCGGTGAGCAGTTCTTC
.,TRBV6-6,.,TRBJ2-6,CACTMLVSRANVLTF,TGTGCCTGCACAATGTTGGTCTCTCGGGCCAACGTCCTGACTTTC
once,TRBV6-5,TRBD2,TRBJ2-7,CASRMKTSEEGEQYF,TGTGCCAGCAGGATGAAGACTAGCGAGGAAGGGGAGCAGTACTTC
.,TRBV11-3,.,TRBJ2-1,CATSLNADEQFF,TGTGCCACCAGCTTAAATGCCGACGAGCAGTTCTTC
.,TRBV29-1,.,TRBJ2-1,CSAPDGGRVGGQFF,TGCAGTGCCCCGGATGGCGGCCGGGTAGGAGGGCAATTCTTC
.,TRBV5-1,.,TRBJ1-2,CASSLAGPNYGYIF,TGCGCCAGCAGCTTGGCAGGGCCCAACTATGGCTACATCTTC
once,TRBV10-3,.,TRBJ1-1,CAIKSGENTEVLF,TGTGCCATCAAGAGTGGGGAGAACACTGAAGTTCTCTTT
.,TRBV11-2,TRBD1,TRBJ2-7,CASSRSETGSHGQYF,TGTGCCAGCAGTCGTTCTGAGACAGGGAGCCACGGGCAGTACTTC
.,TRBV7-9,.,TRBJ2-7,CASCPPGGLVGGEQYF,TGTGCCAGCTGTCCACCCGGGGGTCTAGTAGGAGGCGAGCAGTACTTC
.,TRBV6-2/TRBV6-3,TRBD2,TRBJ2-7,CASKGSGRHEQYF,TGTGCCAGCAAAGGTAGCGGGAGGCACGAGCAGTACTTC
.,TRBV11-2,.,TRBJ1-5,CASSLQGGLTNQSQHF,TGTGCCAGTAGCCTACAAGGGGGACTGACGAATCAGTCCCAGCATTTT
.,TRBV4-1,.,TRBJ1-2,CASSLAGQWNGVYTF,TGCGCCAGCAGCCTCGCGGGTCAGTGGAACGGTGTCTACACCTTC
.,TRBV11-2,TRBD2,TRBJ2-3,CTSSLQAGVNTDTRYF,TGTACCAGCAGCTTACAAGCGGGAGTCAACACAGATACGCGGTATTTT
.,TRBV4-1,TRBD2,TRBJ2-5,CASGSPGGLASGLETQYF,TGCGCCAGCGGCTCTCCAGGAGGCCTCGCTAGCGGCCTAGAGACCCAGTACTTC
once,TRBV7-9,TRBD2,TRBJ2-7,CASGLGSGTSGGYEQYF,TGTGCTAGCGGCTTAGGGTCCGGGACTAGCGGAGGCTACGAGCAGTACTTC
.,TRBV28,.,TRBJ2-7,CTSSLDWGRFHEQYF,TGTACCAGCAGTTTAGACTGGGGGCGCTTTCACGAGCAGTACTTT
.,TRBV7-8,.,TRBJ2-7,CASSLLRLSSYEHYF,TGTGCCAGCAGCTTATTGAGGCTGAGCTCCTACGAGCACTACTTC
.,TRBV29-1,TRBD2,TRBJ2-1,CSIDGTSGGAWEQFF,TGCAGTATTGACGGGACTAGCGGGGGGGCATGGGAGCAGTTCTTC